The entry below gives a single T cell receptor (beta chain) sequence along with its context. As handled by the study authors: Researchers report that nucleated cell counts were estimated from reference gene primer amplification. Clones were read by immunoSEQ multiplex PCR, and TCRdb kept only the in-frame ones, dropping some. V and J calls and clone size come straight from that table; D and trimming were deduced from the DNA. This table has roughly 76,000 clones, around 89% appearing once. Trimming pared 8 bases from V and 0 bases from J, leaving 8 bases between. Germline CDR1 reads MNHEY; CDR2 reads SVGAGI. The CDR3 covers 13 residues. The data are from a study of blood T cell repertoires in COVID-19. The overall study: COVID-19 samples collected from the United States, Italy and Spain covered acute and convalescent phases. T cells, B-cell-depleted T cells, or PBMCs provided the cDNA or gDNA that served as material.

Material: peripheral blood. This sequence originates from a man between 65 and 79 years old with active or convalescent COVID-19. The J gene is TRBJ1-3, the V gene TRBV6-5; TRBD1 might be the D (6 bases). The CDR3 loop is CASDRSSGNTIYF. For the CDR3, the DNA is TGTGCCAGCGACAGGAGCTCTGGAAACACCATATATTTT.